This T cell receptor (beta chain) was profiled in a study of long-term antiretroviral therapy in people with HIV. With survey level as its setting, the immunoSEQ assay was v3.0. Repertoires were generated with immunoSEQ multiplex PCR, while TCRdb's copy carries only in-frame clones and drops some. The sample records 25,000 to 35,000 clones, roughly 96% being singletons. The sequence was obtained from a man aged 30-40 years with HIV. The starting material was unsorted PBMCs, obtained 5.3 years after starting antiretroviral therapy.

CDR3 in DNA: TGCGCCAGCAGCCAAGAAGCAATCGGACTAGCGGGAAACACCGGGGAGCTGTTTTTT. As protein: CASSQEAIGLAGNTGELFF. The chain has TRBV4-3 and TRBJ2-2; TRBD2 agrees at 12 bases. With V trimmed by 0 bases and J by 2 bases, 7 bases remained unmatched. Looked up from germline, CDR1 is LGHNA and CDR2 is YSLEER. This CDR3 contains 19 residues.